One T cell receptor (beta chain) is described in this entry. The sample originates from a study of technical replicates of blood from a few donors. V was cut by 6 bases and J by 0 bases, with 8 bases left in between. Germline V lookup: CDR1 MNHEY, CDR2 SVGAGI. This CDR3 contains 13 residues. Produced via immunoSEQ multiplex PCR; TCRdb's table is partial and in-frame only. The sample holds about 84,000 clones, roughly 93% seen once. The sequenced material came from T cells isolated from PBMCs. The chain has TRBV6-5 and TRBJ1-2; D unclear. The TCR sequence derives from a human donor in good health. Written as DNA, the CDR3 is TGTGCCAGCAGGAACTTATCTAACTATGGCTACACCTTC. It translates to CASRNLSNYGYTF.